The clone carrying this T cell receptor (delta chain) was picked up a small number of times. The target antigen is unknown. With a far larger clone one base away, a read error is the likely cause. Other DNA sequences in the sample encode the same CDR3. Germline V lookup: CDR1 GEAIGNYY, CDR2 EKD. The CDR3 length is 20 residues. Between the trimmed V and J ends, which lost 1 base and 0 bases, there was a span of 26 bases. Gammadelta T cells were flow-sorted from PBMC into Vgamma9/Vdelta2+ and Vdelta2-negative populations for bulk analysis. This specimen belongs to a study of γδ T cells in repeated Plasmodium falciparum infection. At the level of the study: Malaria-naive adults were infected with P. falciparum NF54 four times over around 600 days.

Regarding the study as a whole: One small rural Malian village, predominantly a single ethnic group, supplied the cohort. Compared with Australian children, Malian Vdelta2-negative repertoires seemed more clonal, less diverse, less shared.

TCRdb fed the multiplex PCR reads into CATT to redo clone calling. This sample has around 89,000 delta-chain clones; over 1.1% occur once, and the top ten carry roughly 9.5%. The chain joins TRDV2 to TRDJ1, with D possibly TRDD3 on 6 matching bases. TCRdb carries no J gene annotation; the J gene was assigned here by matching the DNA with germline. Sequences were obtained from gamma-delta T cells from blood. The receptor's source is a pool of human donors (malaria-infected and uninfected, not separated). The CDR3 sequence is CACDTLGNTHPEGYTDKLIF. DNA for the CDR3: TGTGCCTGTGACACGCTGGGGAATACCCACCCTGAGGGGTACACCGATAAACTCATCTTT.